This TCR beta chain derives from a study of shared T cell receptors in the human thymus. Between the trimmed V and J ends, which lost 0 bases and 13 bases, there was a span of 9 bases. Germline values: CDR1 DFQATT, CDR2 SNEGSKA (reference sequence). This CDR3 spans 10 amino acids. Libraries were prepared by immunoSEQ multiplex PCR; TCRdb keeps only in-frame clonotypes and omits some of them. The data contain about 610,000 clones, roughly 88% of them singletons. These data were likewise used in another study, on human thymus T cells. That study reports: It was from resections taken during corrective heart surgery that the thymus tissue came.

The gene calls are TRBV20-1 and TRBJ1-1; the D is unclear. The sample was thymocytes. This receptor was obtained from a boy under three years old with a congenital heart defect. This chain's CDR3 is CSARDGKGFF. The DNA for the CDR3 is TGCAGTGCTAGAGACGGGAAGGGTTTCTTT.